The sample holds many counts of the clone carrying this TCR beta chain. This sample stems from a study of human T cells and chemical hapten exposure. CDR1 and CDR2 (germline): KGHDR, SFDVKD. V lost 8 bases, J lost 6 bases, and 11 bases lay in between. CDR3 length equals 12 residues. The time point is: patch test 1, 2 weeks after DPC sensitization. As to treatment: therapeutic diphenylcyclopropenone sensitization with weekly scalp DPC. Unique molecular identifiers were affixed to discrete cDNA molecules within the library. A single record per CDR3 protein comes from TCRdb applying MiXCR to the RACE reads. The table records about 83,000 distinct CDR3 sequences, around 7% of them present only once.

This TCR came from a woman aged 25 to 39 with alopecia areata. Some clones in this sample may be carry-over from other donors' samples. The rearrangement uses TRBV24-1 and TRBJ2-3; D call uncertain. This sample comprised whole blood, obtained in connection with sensitization to the hapten diphenylcyclopropenone (DPC). CDR3 sequence reads: CATMSSEDTQYF. Written as DNA, the CDR3 is TGTGCCACCATGAGTTCCGAGGATACGCAGTATTTT.